A selection of T cell receptor beta chains follows, all from one sample in a study of regulatory T cells in long-lasting Graves disease. In TCRdb, the multiplex PCR reads were re-called with MiXCR into one record per CDR3 protein. The repertoire holds about 420,000 distinct CDR3 sequences, with about 16% as singletons. This same sample was also taken into another study, of T cells in Graves' hyperthyroidism and ophthalmopathy.

The specimen was peripheral blood mononuclear cells (PBMCs), collected at new diagnosis, from a patient treated with antithyroid drugs. These TCRs come from a woman aged 18-29 years with Graves disease. Each CDR3 is given with its conserved first and last residue. The D gene is left open where the match is weak. Size tells how often a clone was seen (once, few, many) or the class of an expanded clone, and some rows leave it out.

v_gene	d_gene	j_gene	abundance	CDR3aa	CDR3nt
TRBV10-1	-	TRBJ1-1	few	CASSERQGGRVIF	TGCGCCAGCAGTGAGAGGCAGGGAGGTAGGGTTATCTTT
TRBV6-1	-	TRBJ1-1	many	CASTNGGVTEAFF	TGTGCCAGCACCAACGGTGGGGTCACTGAAGCTTTCTTT
TRBV12-3/TRBV12-4	TRBD1	TRBJ2-5	many	CASSFRDRPLVAQYF	TGTGCCAGCAGTTTCCGGGACAGGCCATTAGTGGCCCAGTACTTC
TRBV12-3/TRBV12-4	-	TRBJ2-7	few	CASSLDYPYEQYF	TGTGCCAGCAGTTTGGACTACCCCTACGAGCAGTACTTC
TRBV10-2	-	TRBJ2-2	few	CATRRDTGELFF	TGCGCCACCAGAAGGGACACCGGGGAGCTGTTTTTT
TRBV12-3/TRBV12-4	-	TRBJ1-4	-	CASSTGLRANEKLFF	TGTGCCAGCAGTACAGGATTGAGGGCTAATGAAAAACTGTTTTTT
TRBV7-2	-	TRBJ2-7	many	CASSLAGTPVYEQYF	TGTGCCAGCAGCTTAGCGGGGACCCCAGTCTACGAGCAGTACTTC
TRBV5-1	TRBD1	TRBJ1-6	-	CASSVTGVGSPLHF	TGCGCCAGCAGCGTGACAGGGGTCGGATCACCCCTCCACTTT
TRBV7-9	-	TRBJ1-2	-	CASSLELGTNGYTF	TGTGCCAGCAGCTTAGAATTGGGAACGAATGGCTACACCTTC
TRBV10-2	TRBD2	TRBJ2-1	few	CASTSPVAGSYNEQFF	TGCGCCAGCACCTCCCCGGTAGCGGGAAGTTACAATGAGCAGTTCTTC
TRBV14	TRBD1	TRBJ2-2	-	CASSQGRDRMGYTGELFF	TGTGCCAGCAGCCAAGGAAGGGACAGAATGGGGTACACCGGGGAGCTGTTTTTT
TRBV12-3/TRBV12-4	-	TRBJ2-2	many	CASSFKGGEHSGELFF	TGTGCCAGCAGTTTTAAGGGGGGTGAACACTCCGGGGAGCTGTTTTTT
TRBV7-9	-	TRBJ2-7	-	CASSLAGSSHEQYF	TGTGCCAGCAGCTTAGCGGGGAGCTCCCACGAGCAGTACTTC
TRBV28	TRBD1	TRBJ2-1	many	CASSPARDRGNEQFF	TGTGCCAGCAGTCCCGCGCGTGACAGGGGTAATGAGCAGTTCTTC
TRBV5-1	TRBD2	TRBJ2-7	few	CASSFELAGVYEQYF	TGCGCCAGCAGCTTCGAACTAGCGGGAGTCTACGAGCAGTACTTC
TRBV4-1	TRBD1	TRBJ1-5	-	CASSQRDSFNQPQHF	TGCGCCAGCAGCCAGCGGGACAGTTTCAATCAGCCCCAGCATTTT
TRBV28	-	TRBJ2-3	many	CASSLYRDTDTQYF	TGTGCCAGCAGTTTATATCGGGACACAGATACGCAGTATTTT
TRBV7-2	-	TRBJ2-3	many	CASSLGLLPITDTQYF	TGTGCCAGCAGCCTAGGGCTGTTGCCAATCACAGATACGCAGTATTTT
TRBV7-9	TRBD1	TRBJ2-2	few	CASSSPTMDRILFF	TGTGCCAGCAGCAGCCCGACGATGGACAGGATACTGTTTTTT
TRBV7-9	TRBD2	TRBJ2-7	many	CASSLGLAGGEQYF	TGTGCCAGCAGCTTAGGGCTAGCGGGAGGCGAGCAGTACTTC
TRBV28	-	TRBJ2-1	many	CASSRPLSSYNEQFF	TGTGCCAGCAGTAGACCCCTTAGCTCCTACAATGAGCAGTTCTTC
TRBV5-1	-	TRBJ2-7	-	CASSRTDSPIAYEQYF	TGCGCCAGCAGCCGGACGGACAGCCCGATTGCCTACGAGCAGTACTTC
TRBV7-6	-	TRBJ1-2	many	CASSPTDGAYGYTF	TGTGCCAGCAGCCCAACCGACGGGGCCTATGGCTACACCTTC
TRBV25-1	-	TRBJ2-5	many	CASSEAGLWEETQYF	TGTGCCAGCAGTGAGGCGGGGCTCTGGGAAGAGACCCAGTACTTC
TRBV28	TRBD1	TRBJ1-2	many	CASSLGQGGYTF	TGTGCCAGCAGCCTCGGACAGGGTGGCTACACCTTC
TRBV29-1	TRBD1	TRBJ2-5	many	CSVVKGAQETQYF	TGCAGCGTTGTTAAGGGGGCCCAGGAGACCCAGTACTTC
TRBV7-6	-	TRBJ2-5	many	CASSLFPVQETQYF	TGTGCCAGCAGCTTATTTCCAGTACAAGAGACCCAGTACTTC
TRBV7-8	TRBD1	TRBJ2-4	many	CASSPPPWDRAELAKNIQYF	TGTGCCAGCAGCCCTCCGCCCTGGGACAGGGCAGAGTTAGCCAAAAACATTCAGTACTTC
TRBV12-3/TRBV12-4	TRBD1	TRBJ1-2	-	CASSFGTGTYGYTF	TGTGCCAGCAGTTTTGGGACAGGGACTTATGGCTACACCTTC
TRBV28	-	TRBJ1-2	-	CASGQYYGYTF	TGTGCCAGCGGTCAGTACTATGGCTACACCTTC
TRBV28	-	TRBJ1-6	many	CASSYPGDHPLHF	TGTGCCAGCAGTTACCCAGGGGATCATCCCCTCCACTTT
TRBV28	TRBD1	TRBJ1-6	few	CASMDRGNSPLHF	TGTGCCAGCATGGACAGGGGGAATTCACCCCTCCACTTT
TRBV18	-	TRBJ2-7	-	CASSPPRSYEQYF	TGTGCCAGCTCACCACCGAGATCCTACGAGCAGTACTTC
TRBV11-2	-	TRBJ1-1	many	CASGLGTEAFF	TGTGCCAGCGGATTGGGCACTGAAGCTTTCTTT
TRBV7-2	TRBD2	TRBJ2-1	few	CASSSPPFGLAPQGQFF	TGTGCCAGCAGCTCCCCTCCGTTTGGACTAGCTCCCCAGGGGCAGTTCTTC
TRBV7-2	-	TRBJ1-1	many	CASSSWGAGDTEAFF	TGTGCCAGCAGCTCGTGGGGGGCGGGGGACACTGAAGCTTTCTTT
TRBV7-6	-	TRBJ2-3	many	CASSGGIPDTQYF	TGTGCCAGCAGCGGGGGTATCCCAGATACGCAGTATTTT
TRBV20-1	-	TRBJ2-2	few	CSARQMKQTGELFF	TGCAGTGCTAGACAGATGAAACAAACCGGGGAGCTGTTTTTT
TRBV28	TRBD2	TRBJ2-1	-	CASSYSGTRGNEQFF	TGTGCCAGCAGTTATTCCGGGACTAGAGGGAATGAGCAGTTCTTC
TRBV18	-	TRBJ2-7	few	CASSPRTATYEQYF	TGTGCCAGCTCACCGCGGACGGCCACCTACGAGCAGTACTTC
TRBV3-1	-	TRBJ1-2	-	CASSPMRSYGYTF	TGTGCCAGCAGCCCAATGAGATCCTATGGCTACACCTTC
TRBV5-4	TRBD1	TRBJ1-1	many	CASSSSGGSPEAFF	TGTGCCAGCAGCTCGTCAGGGGGATCTCCTGAAGCTTTCTTT
TRBV20-1	-	TRBJ2-3	many	CSARGIRGKTDTQYF	TGCAGTGCTAGAGGCATTAGGGGGAAGACAGATACGCAGTATTTT
TRBV29-1	-	TRBJ2-2	-	CSVGGATGELFF	TGCAGCGTTGGGGGGGCAACCGGGGAGCTGTTTTTT